The rows below give T cell receptor beta chains drawn from one sample of a study of shared clonotypes between healthy human individuals. The data were produced by immunoSEQ multiplex PCR, yet TCRdb's version contains in-frame clones alone and is incomplete. This sample yields more than 2 million clones, of which about 95% are seen a single time; more than 0.95% belongs to the top ten. Specimen: naive CD8+ T cells sorted from blood. These receptors were taken from a man in his late teens or twenties in good health. Each CDR3 is given with its conserved first and last residue. D genes are given only for firm matches. The size field is filled for only some rows; it gives once, few, many or a size class.

>TRBV28|TRBD1|TRBJ1-1|.
CATSLTGRGDTEAFF
TGTGCCACCAGTCTAACGGGCAGGGGGGACACTGAAGCTTTCTTT
>TRBV11-1|TRBD1|TRBJ1-2|.
CASRDRDRAYGYTF
TGTGCCAGCAGGGACCGGGACAGGGCCTATGGCTACACCTTC
>TRBV28|.|TRBJ1-6|.
CASSLRTTYNSPLHF
TGTGCCAGCAGTTTGAGGACTACCTATAATTCACCCCTCCACTTT
>TRBV2|.|TRBJ1-2|.
CASNGGTGYGYTF
TGTGCCAGCAACGGGGGGACGGGCTATGGCTACACCTTC
>TRBV7-2|.|TRBJ2-1|.
CASSLGVSSSYNEQFF
TGTGCCAGCAGCTTAGGGGTCAGTTCCTCCTACAATGAGCAGTTCTTC
>TRBV5-8|TRBD1|TRBJ2-5|.
CASSTNDRVALETQYF
TGTGCCAGCAGTACCAACGACAGGGTAGCTTTAGAGACCCAGTACTTC
>TRBV5-4|.|TRBJ2-2|.
CASRTGHTGELFF
TGTGCCAGCAGAACGGGACACACCGGGGAGCTGTTTTTT
>TRBV27|TRBD2|TRBJ2-7|.
CASSPGLAGYEQYF
TGTGCCAGCAGCCCCGGACTAGCGGGATACGAGCAGTACTTC
>TRBV9|.|TRBJ2-3|.
CASSPGVATDTQYF
TGTGCCAGCAGCCCAGGAGTGGCCACAGATACGCAGTATTTT
>TRBV2|.|TRBJ1-2|few
CASSEVGDGYTF
TGTGCCAGCAGTGAAGTCGGGGACGGCTACACCTTC
>TRBV9|TRBD1|TRBJ2-7|.
CASSDRQGSHEQYF
TGTGCCAGCAGCGATCGACAGGGTTCCCACGAGCAGTACTTC
>TRBV5-4|TRBD1|TRBJ1-3|.
CASSLAAGGVGNTIYF
TGTGCCAGCAGCTTGGCTGCAGGGGGCGTTGGAAACACCATATATTTT
>TRBV9|.|TRBJ2-1|.
CASGGSSYNEQFF
TGTGCCAGCGGGGGCAGCTCCTACAATGAGCAGTTCTTC
>TRBV29-1|TRBD2|TRBJ2-7|.
CSVETSGAYEQYF
TGCAGCGTTGAGACTAGCGGGGCCTACGAGCAGTACTTC
>TRBV6-5|TRBD1|TRBJ1-1|.
CASSTSTGGTEAFF
TGTGCCAGCAGTACTTCAACAGGGGGCACTGAAGCTTTCTTT
>TRBV15|.|TRBJ2-3|.
CATSRDSTDTQYF
TGTGCCACCAGCAGAGATTCCACAGATACGCAGTATTTT
>TRBV28|TRBD2|TRBJ2-3|.
CASSSRLAGGRDTQYF
TGTGCCAGCAGTAGCAGACTAGCGGGAGGTAGAGATACGCAGTATTTT
>TRBV7-8|TRBD2|TRBJ2-5|.
CASSLLAGGIQETQYF
TGTGCCAGCAGCTTACTAGCGGGAGGGATACAAGAGACCCAGTACTTC
>TRBV5-6|TRBD1|TRBJ2-7|.
CASSPGQSYEQYF
TGTGCCAGCAGCCCGGGACAGTCCTACGAGCAGTACTTC
>TRBV27|.|TRBJ2-3|.
CASSLKGADTQYF
TGTGCCAGCAGTTTAAAGGGAGCAGATACGCAGTATTTT
>TRBV30|TRBD1|TRBJ1-1|.
CAWSVQGHTEAFF
TGTGCCTGGAGTGTACAGGGGCACACTGAAGCTTTCTTT